This T cell receptor (beta chain) came from a study of cytomegalovirus exposure and HLA in healthy donors. The roughly 120-subject validation cohort, separate from the approximately 670-subject first cohort, included the donors. Study-wide points: Subsequent analysis revealed that first-cohort TCR clusters tended to co-occur in the 95 to 150 validation repertoires.

This clone was observed a handful of times. The antigen remains unidentified. Measured with immunoSEQ multiplex PCR; TCRdb has only the in-frame clones, and not every one. The sample shows about 110,000 clones, around nine tenths of them seen only once. Trimming stripped 5 bases from V and 5 bases from J, with 13 bases between. CDR3 length: 13 amino acids. Germline assignment: CDR1 SGHVS and CDR2 FNYEAQ. This rearrangement joins TRBV7-6 to TRBJ2-7; tentatively, D is TRBD1 (6 bases). The origin of this receptor is a woman under 30 in good health and CMV-seronegative. Input material: PBMCs. The CDR3 spells CASSPRAGDEQYF. The CDR3 region has the DNA TGTGCCAGCAGCCCTCGGGCAGGGGACGAGCAGTACTTC.